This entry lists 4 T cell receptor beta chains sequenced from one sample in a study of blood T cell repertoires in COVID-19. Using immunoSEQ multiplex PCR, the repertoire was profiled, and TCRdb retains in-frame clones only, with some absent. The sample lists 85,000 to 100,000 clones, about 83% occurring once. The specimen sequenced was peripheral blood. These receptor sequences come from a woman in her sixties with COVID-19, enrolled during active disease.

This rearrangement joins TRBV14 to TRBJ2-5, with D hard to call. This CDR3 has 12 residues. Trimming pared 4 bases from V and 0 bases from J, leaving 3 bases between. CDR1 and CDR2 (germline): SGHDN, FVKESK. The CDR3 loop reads CASSPNQETQYF. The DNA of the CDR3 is TGTGCCAGCAGCCCCAACCAAGAGACCCAGTACTTC.

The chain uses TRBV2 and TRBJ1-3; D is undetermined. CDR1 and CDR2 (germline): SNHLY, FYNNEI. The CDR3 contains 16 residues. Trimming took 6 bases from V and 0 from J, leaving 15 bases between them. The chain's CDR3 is CASRGEGGSSGNTIYF. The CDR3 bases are TGTGCCAGCAGGGGAGAGGGAGGCTCCTCTGGAAACACCATATATTTT. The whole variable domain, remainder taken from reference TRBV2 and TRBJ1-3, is EPEVTQTPSHQVTQMGQEVILRCVPISNHLYFYWYRQILGQKVEFLVSFYNNEISEKSEIFDDQFSVERPDGSNFTLKIRSTKLEDSAMYFCASRGEGGSSGNTIYFGEGSWLTVV.

CDR3: CASSLGSSTGELFF. CDR3 nucleotide sequence: TGTGCCAGCAGCTTAGGTAGCTCGACCGGGGAGCTGTTTTTT. This chain joins TRBV7-6 and TRBJ2-2; D is uncertain. The V end was cut by 1 base, the J end by 5 bases, with 8 bases between. CDR1 and CDR2 (germline): SGHVS, FNYEAQ. This CDR3 is 14 amino acids long.

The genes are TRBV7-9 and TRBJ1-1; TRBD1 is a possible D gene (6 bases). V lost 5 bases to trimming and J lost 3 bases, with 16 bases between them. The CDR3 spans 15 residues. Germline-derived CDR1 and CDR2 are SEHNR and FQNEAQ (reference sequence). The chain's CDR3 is CASSPRTVGDTEAFF. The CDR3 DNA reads TGTGCCAGCAGCCCCCGGACAGTTGGGGACACTGAAGCTTTCTTT. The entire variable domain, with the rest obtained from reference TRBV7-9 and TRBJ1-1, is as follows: DTGVSQNPRHKITKRGQNVTFRCDPISEHNRLYWYRQTLGQGPEFLTYFQNEAQLEKSRLLSDRFSAERPKGSFSTLEIQRTEQGDSAMYLCASSPRTVGDTEAFFGQGTRLTVV.